Listed below are T cell receptor beta chains from one sample, sequenced in a study of cytomegalovirus exposure and HLA in healthy donors. The table came from immunoSEQ multiplex PCR; TCRdb's copy has only in-frame clones and leaves some out. The sample carries about 190,000 clones, roughly 77% recorded once. Sequencing was carried out using PBMCs. These receptors originate from a man under 40 in good health and CMV-seropositive. Each CDR3 is given with its conserved first and last residue. D genes are given only for firm matches. A row's size may be missing; if present it is once, few, many or a size class.

abundance: .
d_gene: .
j_gene: TRBJ2-7
v_gene: TRBV11-3
CDR3aa: CASSLRQGSEQYF
CDR3nt: TGTGCCAGCAGTTTACGCCAGGGAAGCGAGCAGTACTTC

abundance: .
d_gene: TRBD2
j_gene: TRBJ2-5
v_gene: TRBV2
CDR3aa: CASSEALRTSGSRDQETQYF
CDR3nt: TGTGCCAGCAGTGAAGCGCTTCGGACTAGCGGGAGTAGGGACCAAGAGACCCAGTACTTC

abundance: few
d_gene: .
j_gene: TRBJ2-4
v_gene: TRBV5-4
CDR3aa: CASSSGLAMPKNIQYF
CDR3nt: TGTGCCAGCAGCTCGGGACTGGCCATGCCCAAAAACATTCAGTACTTC

abundance: .
d_gene: .
j_gene: TRBJ1-2
v_gene: TRBV5-6
CDR3aa: CASSRGRTYGYTF
CDR3nt: TGTGCCAGCAGCAGAGGGAGAACCTATGGCTACACCTTC

abundance: once
d_gene: .
j_gene: TRBJ2-2
v_gene: TRBV21-1
CDR3aa: CASHLAGYTGELFF
CDR3nt: TGTGCCAGCCATTTGGCAGGGTACACCGGGGAGCTGTTTTTT

abundance: .
d_gene: TRBD1
j_gene: TRBJ2-1
v_gene: TRBV7-3
CDR3aa: CASSRGAGGGSEQFF
CDR3nt: TGTGCCAGCAGCCGAGGGGCAGGGGGCGGATCTGAGCAGTTCTTC

abundance: .
d_gene: .
j_gene: TRBJ2-2
v_gene: TRBV19
CDR3aa: CASSAGLTGTGELFF
CDR3nt: TGTGCCAGTAGTGCCGGACTCACGGGCACCGGGGAGCTGTTTTTT

abundance: .
d_gene: TRBD1
j_gene: TRBJ2-7
v_gene: TRBV7-9
CDR3aa: CASSSMDRESYEQYF
CDR3nt: TGTGCCAGCAGCTCAATGGACAGGGAATCCTACGAGCAGTACTTC

abundance: .
d_gene: .
j_gene: TRBJ1-4
v_gene: TRBV28
CDR3aa: CASSLVELNEKLFF
CDR3nt: TGTGCCAGCAGTTTAGTGGAGCTTAATGAAAAACTGTTTTTT

abundance: .
d_gene: TRBD1
j_gene: TRBJ1-5
v_gene: TRBV5-1
CDR3aa: CASSPGTGNQPQHF
CDR3nt: TGCGCCAGCAGCCCCGGGACAGGCAATCAGCCCCAGCATTTT

abundance: .
d_gene: .
j_gene: TRBJ1-4
v_gene: TRBV9
CDR3aa: CASSPGDDPEKLFF
CDR3nt: TGTGCCAGCAGCCCCGGAGATGACCCGGAAAAACTGTTTTTT

abundance: few
d_gene: .
j_gene: TRBJ1-5
v_gene: TRBV10-1
CDR3aa: CASKPGGGQPQHF
CDR3nt: TGCGCCAGCAAACCGGGGGGTGGTCAGCCCCAGCATTTT

abundance: .
d_gene: .
j_gene: TRBJ2-7
v_gene: TRBV7-9
CDR3aa: CASSLAGATYEQYF
CDR3nt: TGTGCCAGCAGCTTAGCGGGGGCGACCTACGAGCAGTACTTC

abundance: .
d_gene: .
j_gene: TRBJ2-6
v_gene: TRBV12-5
CDR3aa: CASGPGYGSGANVLTF
CDR3nt: TGTGCTAGTGGTCCCGGGTATGGCTCTGGGGCCAACGTCCTGACTTTC

abundance: once
d_gene: TRBD1
j_gene: TRBJ1-2
v_gene: TRBV6-6
CDR3aa: CASSQGGGYGYTF
CDR3nt: TGTGCCAGCAGCCAAGGGGGCGGCTATGGCTACACCTTC

abundance: few
d_gene: .
j_gene: TRBJ2-5
v_gene: TRBV7-9
CDR3aa: CASRLDTKETQYF
CDR3nt: TGTGCCAGCAGACTCGACACAAAAGAGACCCAGTACTTC

abundance: .
d_gene: .
j_gene: TRBJ1-1
v_gene: TRBV5-1
CDR3aa: CASSLAGGGVNTEAFF
CDR3nt: TGCGCCAGCAGCTTGGCTGGGGGGGGAGTGAACACTGAAGCTTTCTTT

abundance: .
d_gene: TRBD1
j_gene: TRBJ1-2
v_gene: TRBV6-1
CDR3aa: CATKRGGGRNGYTF
CDR3nt: TGTGCCACCAAAAGAGGGGGCGGGCGGAATGGCTACACCTTC

abundance: .
d_gene: TRBD2
j_gene: TRBJ2-1
v_gene: TRBV19
CDR3aa: CASSPSGLAGKYEQFF
CDR3nt: TGTGCCAGTAGTCCGTCGGGACTAGCGGGGAAGTATGAGCAGTTCTTC

abundance: .
d_gene: TRBD1
j_gene: TRBJ1-5
v_gene: TRBV19
CDR3aa: CASKDRGQVRNQPQHF
CDR3nt: TGTGCCAGTAAGGACAGGGGGCAGGTTCGCAATCAGCCCCAGCATTTT

abundance: .
d_gene: .
j_gene: TRBJ1-3
v_gene: TRBV4-1
CDR3aa: CASSQVTGRSSGNTIYF
CDR3nt: TGCGCCAGCAGCCAAGTTACAGGACGGAGCTCTGGAAACACCATATATTTT

abundance: .
d_gene: TRBD2
j_gene: TRBJ2-3
v_gene: TRBV5-4
CDR3aa: CASNLGRERDTQYF
CDR3nt: TGTGCCAGCAACTTGGGGCGGGAGCGAGATACGCAGTATTTT

abundance: few
d_gene: .
j_gene: TRBJ1-1
v_gene: TRBV25-1
CDR3aa: CASSVPGGGAFF
CDR3nt: TGTGCCAGCAGTGTCCCAGGCGGGGGAGCTTTCTTT

abundance: .
d_gene: .
j_gene: TRBJ2-7
v_gene: TRBV4-3
CDR3aa: CASSQVLLQGSYEQYF
CDR3nt: TGCGCCAGCAGCCAAGTCCTATTACAGGGCTCCTACGAGCAGTACTTC

abundance: .
d_gene: TRBD1
j_gene: TRBJ1-1
v_gene: TRBV27
CDR3aa: CASRESGNRGTEAFF
CDR3nt: TGTGCCAGCAGGGAGAGTGGGAACAGGGGAACTGAAGCTTTCTTT

abundance: once
d_gene: .
j_gene: TRBJ1-5
v_gene: TRBV10-1
CDR3aa: CASTPTESYSNQPQHF
CDR3nt: TGCGCCAGCACCCCGACAGAGTCCTATAGCAATCAGCCCCAGCATTTT

abundance: .
d_gene: .
j_gene: TRBJ1-6
v_gene: TRBV5-4
CDR3aa: CASSLGADSPLHF
CDR3nt: TGTGCCAGCAGCTTGGGGGCTGATTCACCCCTCCACTTT

abundance: .
d_gene: .
j_gene: TRBJ1-3
v_gene: TRBV5-4
CDR3aa: CASSLAPGGAGGNTIYF
CDR3nt: TGTGCCAGCAGCTTGGCCCCGGGGGGCGCGGGTGGAAACACCATATATTTT

abundance: .
d_gene: .
j_gene: TRBJ2-2
v_gene: TRBV6-5
CDR3aa: CATPDRNTGELFF
CDR3nt: TGTGCCACACCGGACAGAAACACCGGGGAGCTGTTTTTT

abundance: .
d_gene: .
j_gene: TRBJ1-2
v_gene: TRBV29-1
CDR3aa: CSVGDSNYGYTF
CDR3nt: TGCAGCGTGGGAGACTCCAACTATGGCTACACCTTC

abundance: .
d_gene: .
j_gene: TRBJ2-7
v_gene: TRBV7-9
CDR3aa: CASSPRATSSYEQYF
CDR3nt: TGTGCCAGCAGCCCGAGGGCGACGAGCTCCTACGAGCAGTACTTC

abundance: .
d_gene: TRBD2
j_gene: TRBJ2-1
v_gene: TRBV7-2
CDR3aa: CASGPYSGKEQFF
CDR3nt: TGTGCCAGCGGCCCCTATAGCGGGAAAGAGCAGTTCTTC

abundance: .
d_gene: TRBD2
j_gene: TRBJ2-3
v_gene: TRBV2
CDR3aa: CASSEAQLAGGSGGDTQYF
CDR3nt: TGTGCCAGCAGTGAAGCGCAACTAGCGGGAGGATCAGGGGGAGATACGCAGTATTTT

abundance: few
d_gene: .
j_gene: TRBJ2-7
v_gene: TRBV9
CDR3aa: CASSVVGQGPYEQYF
CDR3nt: TGTGCCAGCAGCGTAGTCGGCCAGGGGCCCTACGAGCAGTACTTC

abundance: once
d_gene: TRBD2
j_gene: TRBJ2-2
v_gene: TRBV6-4
CDR3aa: CASSRQAGGTGELFF
CDR3nt: TGTGCCAGCAGTCGACAGGCGGGGGGGACCGGGGAGCTGTTTTTT

abundance: .
d_gene: TRBD2
j_gene: TRBJ2-7
v_gene: TRBV10-3
CDR3aa: CAPPRGGLAGPSSYEQYF
CDR3nt: TGTGCCCCCCCCAGGGGGGGACTAGCGGGACCCAGCTCCTACGAGCAGTACTTC

abundance: .
d_gene: .
j_gene: TRBJ1-2
v_gene: TRBV12-5
CDR3aa: CASGPREGVYGYTF
CDR3nt: TGTGCTAGTGGTCCCCGAGAGGGGGTCTATGGCTACACCTTC

abundance: .
d_gene: .
j_gene: TRBJ2-5
v_gene: TRBV5-5
CDR3aa: CASSPFGGIKQETQYF
CDR3nt: TGTGCCAGCAGCCCGTTTGGAGGGATCAAGCAAGAGACCCAGTACTTC

abundance: .
d_gene: .
j_gene: TRBJ2-7
v_gene: TRBV5-4
CDR3aa: CASSLGGLVNEQYF
CDR3nt: TGTGCCAGCAGCTTGGGGGGACTTGTTAACGAGCAGTACTTC

abundance: .
d_gene: .
j_gene: TRBJ1-2
v_gene: TRBV6-1
CDR3aa: CASSENRALGYGYTF
CDR3nt: TGTGCCAGCAGTGAAAACAGGGCCTTAGGCTATGGCTACACCTTC

abundance: .
d_gene: TRBD2
j_gene: TRBJ2-3
v_gene: TRBV29-1
CDR3aa: CSVALGGSPDTQYF
CDR3nt: TGCAGCGTTGCTCTTGGCGGGAGCCCAGATACGCAGTATTTT

abundance: .
d_gene: .
j_gene: TRBJ2-6
v_gene: TRBV2
CDR3aa: CARQVSGANVLTF
CDR3nt: TGTGCCAGACAGGTCTCTGGGGCCAACGTCCTGACTTTC

abundance: .
d_gene: TRBD1
j_gene: TRBJ2-1
v_gene: TRBV28
CDR3aa: CASSTGQGYNEQFF
CDR3nt: TGTGCCAGCAGTACGGGACAGGGATACAATGAGCAGTTCTTC

abundance: once
d_gene: TRBD2
j_gene: TRBJ2-1
v_gene: TRBV4-1
CDR3aa: CASSQETSTYNEQFF
CDR3nt: TGCGCCAGCAGCCAAGAGACTAGCACCTACAATGAGCAGTTCTTC

abundance: .
d_gene: .
j_gene: TRBJ2-1
v_gene: TRBV4-1
CDR3aa: CASSRPKGPRSYNEQFF
CDR3nt: TGCGCCAGCAGCCGGCCGAAGGGGCCCCGATCCTACAATGAGCAGTTCTTC

abundance: .
d_gene: .
j_gene: TRBJ1-2
v_gene: TRBV15
CDR3aa: CATSNQGSNYGYTF
CDR3nt: TGTGCCACCAGCAATCAGGGGTCTAACTATGGCTACACCTTC

abundance: few
d_gene: .
j_gene: TRBJ1-2
v_gene: TRBV7-9
CDR3aa: CSSSPPGYGYTF
CDR3nt: TGTTCCAGCAGCCCCCCCGGCTATGGCTACACCTTC

abundance: .
d_gene: TRBD2
j_gene: TRBJ2-7
v_gene: TRBV4-2
CDR3aa: CASSQEGTSGVYEQYF
CDR3nt: TGTGCCAGCAGCCAAGAGGGGACTAGCGGGGTCTACGAGCAGTACTTC

abundance: .
d_gene: .
j_gene: TRBJ1-2
v_gene: TRBV19
CDR3aa: CASSISTYGYTF
CDR3nt: TGTGCCAGTAGTATTAGTACCTATGGCTACACCTTC

abundance: once
d_gene: .
j_gene: TRBJ2-5
v_gene: TRBV2
CDR3aa: CASSVQGPQETQYF
CDR3nt: TGTGCCAGCAGTGTTCAGGGCCCGCAAGAGACCCAGTACTTC

abundance: .
d_gene: .
j_gene: TRBJ2-7
v_gene: TRBV10-3
CDR3aa: CAISVQGVGEQYF
CDR3nt: TGTGCCATCAGTGTACAGGGAGTTGGCGAGCAGTACTTC

abundance: .
d_gene: TRBD2
j_gene: TRBJ2-1
v_gene: TRBV4-3
CDR3aa: CASSQGLAAYNEQFF
CDR3nt: TGCGCCAGCAGCCAGGGACTAGCGGCCTACAATGAGCAGTTCTTC

abundance: .
d_gene: TRBD1
j_gene: TRBJ1-1
v_gene: TRBV18
CDR3aa: CASSPQGALVEAFF
CDR3nt: TGTGCCAGCTCACCACAGGGGGCTTTGGTTGAAGCTTTCTTT